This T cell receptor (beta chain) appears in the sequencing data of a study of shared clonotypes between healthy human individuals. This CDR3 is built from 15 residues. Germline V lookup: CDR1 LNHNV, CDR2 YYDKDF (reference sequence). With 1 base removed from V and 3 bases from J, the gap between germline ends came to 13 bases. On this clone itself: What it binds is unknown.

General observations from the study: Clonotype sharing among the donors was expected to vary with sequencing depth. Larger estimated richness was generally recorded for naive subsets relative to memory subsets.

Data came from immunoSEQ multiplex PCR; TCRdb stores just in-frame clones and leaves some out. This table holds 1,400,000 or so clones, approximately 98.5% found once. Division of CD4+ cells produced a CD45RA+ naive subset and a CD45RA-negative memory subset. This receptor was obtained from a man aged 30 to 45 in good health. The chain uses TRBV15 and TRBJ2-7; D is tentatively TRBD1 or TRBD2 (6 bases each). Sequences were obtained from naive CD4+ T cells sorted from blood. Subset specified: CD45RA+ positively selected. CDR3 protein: CATSRAGGTNYEQYF. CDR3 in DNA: TGTGCCACCAGCAGAGCCGGGGGCACAAACTACGAGCAGTACTTC.